These T cell receptor beta chains were read from a single sample in a study of blood T cells in healthy people across ages. From the 5' RACE reads, TCRdb called clonotypes with MiXCR, one entry per CDR3 protein. This repertoire shows 1.5 million to 2 million distinct CDR3 sequences, 25% to 30% found once; its top ten account for about 8%. Sequenced: blood. All receptors come from a woman in her 30s in good health. CDR3s leave out the opening cysteine and the closing phenylalanine or tryptophan. Each record gives: CDR3 protein, J gene, D gene, V gene. D genes are given only for firm matches.

CDR3aa: ASSSSSNSYEQY
j_gene: TRBJ2-7
d_gene: -
v_gene: TRBV6-6

CDR3aa: SVDGQTGTPVYEQY
j_gene: TRBJ2-7
d_gene: -
v_gene: TRBV29-1

CDR3aa: ASSLSGANKF
j_gene: TRBJ2-1
d_gene: -
v_gene: TRBV7-2

CDR3aa: ASSLQDGETQY
j_gene: TRBJ2-5
d_gene: -
v_gene: TRBV5-1

CDR3aa: SAARRDSGTNEQF
j_gene: TRBJ2-1
d_gene: TRBD1
v_gene: TRBV20-1

CDR3aa: ASGSTSTDTQY
j_gene: TRBJ2-3
d_gene: -
v_gene: TRBV5-1

CDR3aa: ASSVPRRTSGNTIY
j_gene: TRBJ1-3
d_gene: -
v_gene: TRBV10-1

CDR3aa: AGSERSVRVPLYEQY
j_gene: TRBJ2-7
d_gene: -
v_gene: TRBV2

CDR3aa: ATSRDSASLKEKLF
j_gene: TRBJ1-4
d_gene: -
v_gene: TRBV15

CDR3aa: ASSLGIPNEKLF
j_gene: TRBJ1-4
d_gene: -
v_gene: TRBV7-9

CDR3aa: ASGPGTSGYEQY
j_gene: TRBJ2-7
d_gene: TRBD2
v_gene: TRBV12-5

CDR3aa: ASTQGTTEAF
j_gene: TRBJ1-1
d_gene: -
v_gene: TRBV2

CDR3aa: ASSRTAPPSSTDTQY
j_gene: TRBJ2-3
d_gene: -
v_gene: TRBV4-1

CDR3aa: ASRERGEQY
j_gene: TRBJ2-7
d_gene: -
v_gene: TRBV6-5

CDR3aa: ASSSNRDRGQETQY
j_gene: TRBJ2-5
d_gene: TRBD1
v_gene: TRBV11-2

CDR3aa: ASSVAALAGRSSYNEQF
j_gene: TRBJ2-1
d_gene: TRBD2
v_gene: TRBV9

CDR3aa: ASSDQRGDIQY
j_gene: TRBJ2-4
d_gene: -
v_gene: TRBV7-2

CDR3aa: ASSLTGGRNIQY
j_gene: TRBJ2-4
d_gene: TRBD1
v_gene: TRBV27

CDR3aa: ASSWEAGLNTEAF
j_gene: TRBJ1-1
d_gene: -
v_gene: TRBV6-5

CDR3aa: ASSVTSSGGAYEQF
j_gene: TRBJ2-1
d_gene: TRBD2
v_gene: TRBV5-1

CDR3aa: ASSPGLSGKLF
j_gene: TRBJ2-2
d_gene: -
v_gene: TRBV7-6

CDR3aa: ASLRGLGGEQY
j_gene: TRBJ2-7
d_gene: -
v_gene: TRBV10-1

CDR3aa: ASSTLAGNYGYT
j_gene: TRBJ1-2
d_gene: -
v_gene: TRBV18

CDR3aa: ASGLRNDGKQY
j_gene: TRBJ2-7
d_gene: -
v_gene: TRBV12-5

CDR3aa: ASSLVSPQYNEQF
j_gene: TRBJ2-1
d_gene: -
v_gene: TRBV5-1

CDR3aa: SVDPAGVYNEQF
j_gene: TRBJ2-1
d_gene: TRBD2
v_gene: TRBV29-1

CDR3aa: ASTGGVHEQY
j_gene: TRBJ2-7
d_gene: -
v_gene: TRBV7-2

CDR3aa: SVGGDPGYT
j_gene: TRBJ1-2
d_gene: -
v_gene: TRBV29-1

CDR3aa: SVKGRFYEQY
j_gene: TRBJ2-7
d_gene: -
v_gene: TRBV29-1

CDR3aa: SAKTANGDYGYT
j_gene: TRBJ1-2
d_gene: -
v_gene: TRBV20-1

CDR3aa: SARKLAGGHNEQF
j_gene: TRBJ2-1
d_gene: TRBD2
v_gene: TRBV20-1

CDR3aa: ASSLADPAKNIQY
j_gene: TRBJ2-4
d_gene: -
v_gene: TRBV27

CDR3aa: ASSNRGRGYT
j_gene: TRBJ1-2
d_gene: TRBD1
v_gene: TRBV12-3/TRBV12-4

CDR3aa: SARDHGDPYGYT
j_gene: TRBJ1-2
d_gene: -
v_gene: TRBV20-1

CDR3aa: ASSFWRPVPYNGQF
j_gene: TRBJ2-1
d_gene: -
v_gene: TRBV27

CDR3aa: ARSYSTYEQY
j_gene: TRBJ2-7
d_gene: -
v_gene: TRBV6-2/TRBV6-3

CDR3aa: ASSPIVRSYNEQF
j_gene: TRBJ2-1
d_gene: -
v_gene: TRBV3-1

CDR3aa: ASSVELLDNEQY
j_gene: -
d_gene: -
v_gene: TRBV6-1

CDR3aa: SARVPRSGELF
j_gene: TRBJ2-2
d_gene: -
v_gene: TRBV20-1

CDR3aa: ASSRGQQDGYT
j_gene: TRBJ1-2
d_gene: TRBD1
v_gene: TRBV7-2

CDR3aa: ATKAGSSTDTQY
j_gene: TRBJ2-3
d_gene: -
v_gene: TRBV15

CDR3aa: ASSLVGHQQDTQY
j_gene: TRBJ2-3
d_gene: -
v_gene: TRBV7-2

CDR3aa: ASSQPPGLAGGAGANVLT
j_gene: TRBJ2-6
d_gene: TRBD2
v_gene: TRBV28

CDR3aa: ASSFTLDERDTQY
j_gene: TRBJ2-3
d_gene: -
v_gene: TRBV18

CDR3aa: ASSPYRGLDDEQF
j_gene: TRBJ2-1
d_gene: TRBD1
v_gene: TRBV14

CDR3aa: SAGTGSGYT
j_gene: TRBJ1-2
d_gene: TRBD1
v_gene: TRBV20-1

CDR3aa: ASSRVAGMNTEAF
j_gene: TRBJ1-1
d_gene: -
v_gene: TRBV5-5

CDR3aa: ASSLGSPGNQETQY
j_gene: TRBJ2-5
d_gene: -
v_gene: TRBV7-9

CDR3aa: SAIGARGPQETQY
j_gene: TRBJ2-5
d_gene: -
v_gene: TRBV20-1

CDR3aa: ASSLVSGTASNQPQH
j_gene: TRBJ1-5
d_gene: -
v_gene: TRBV7-2